The rows below give T cell receptor beta chains drawn from one sample of a study of blood T cell repertoires in COVID-19. Clones were read by immunoSEQ multiplex PCR, and TCRdb kept only the in-frame ones, dropping some. The top ten hold 5.3% of the sample, which has tens of thousands of clones, 65% to 85% seen once. What was sequenced was peripheral blood. Receptors were obtained from a man aged 45-60 years with active COVID-19. Both conserved end residues are part of each CDR3. D genes are given only for firm matches. Only some rows state a clone size, as once, few, many or a class for expanded clones.

TRBV27	TRBJ1-6	.	TRBD1	15	CASSTRTGTNSPLHF	TGTGCCAGCAGCACCAGGACAGGGACCAATTCACCCCTCCACTTT
TRBV4-2	TRBJ2-1	once	TRBD2	19	CASSQRQRGTFISYNEQFF	TGTGCCAGCAGCCAGCGGCAGCGGGGGACCTTTATCTCCTACAATGAGCAGTTCTTC
TRBV5-5	TRBJ1-4	.	TRBD1	16	CASSPGEQGAGEKLFF	TGTGCCAGCAGCCCAGGGGAGCAGGGGGCCGGGGAAAAACTGTTTTTT
TRBV7-9	TRBJ1-2	.	TRBD1	14	CASSIAGTADGYTF	TGTGCCAGCAGCATAGCCGGGACAGCGGATGGCTACACCTTC
TRBV7-2	TRBJ2-1	.	TRBD2	15	CASSPGGGHNNEQFF	TGTGCCAGCAGCCCCGGGGGAGGGCATAACAATGAGCAGTTCTTC
TRBV10-3	TRBJ2-2	.	.	15	CATNGRVSNTGELFF	TGTGCCACCAATGGCAGGGTCTCGAACACCGGGGAGCTGTTTTTT
TRBV6-5	TRBJ1-4	few	.	14	CAGVSGPRGEKLFF	TGTGCCGGAGTATCAGGTCCTAGGGGTGAAAAACTGTTTTTT
TRBV4-2	TRBJ2-7	once	TRBD2	16	CASSQGLAGPGVEQYF	TGTGCCAGCAGCCAAGGGCTAGCGGGGCCGGGTGTGGAGCAGTACTTC
TRBV3-1/TRBV3-2	TRBJ2-7	.	TRBD1	15	CASSLDRGPSYEQYF	TGTGCCAGCAGCCTGGACAGGGGACCTAGCTACGAGCAGTACTTC
TRBV5-5	TRBJ1-2	.	.	16	CASSLAVTVTNYGYTF	TGTGCCAGCAGCTTGGCCGTGACTGTAACTAACTATGGCTACACCTTC
TRBV19	TRBJ1-1	.	TRBD1	15	CASSIGGAGGTEAFF	TGTGCCAGTAGTATAGGCGGGGCAGGGGGCACTGAAGCTTTCTTT
TRBV4-1	TRBJ2-3	.	.	13	CASNMQVADTQYF	TGCGCCAGCAACATGCAGGTGGCAGATACGCAGTATTTT
TRBV29-1	TRBJ2-3	once	.	13	CSVWLHLTDTQYF	TGCAGCGTTTGGCTTCACCTCACAGATACGCAGTATTTT
TRBV28	TRBJ1-4	few	.	16	CASIPFAGFGGRKLFF	TGTGCCAGCATCCCCTTTGCGGGCTTCGGCGGGAGAAAACTGTTTTTT
TRBV29-1	TRBJ1-6	.	.	12	CSVGEDNSPLHF	TGCAGCGTGGGTGAGGATAATTCACCCCTCCACTTT
TRBV2	TRBJ2-1	.	TRBD2	17	CASRTGTSVLEYNEQFF	TGTGCCAGCAGAACCGGGACTAGCGTGTTAGAGTACAATGAGCAGTTCTTC
TRBV14	TRBJ2-1	.	TRBD1	16	CASSPGQGWGYNEQFF	TGTGCCAGCAGCCCCGGACAGGGTTGGGGTTACAATGAGCAGTTCTTC
TRBV21-1	TRBJ1-5	.	.	15	CASSPPRLGPQPQHF	TGTGCCAGCAGCCCCCCGAGGTTGGGGCCTCAGCCCCAGCATTTT
TRBV12-3/TRBV12-4	TRBJ1-3	.	.	13	CASSFPSRNTIYF	TGTGCCAGCAGTTTTCCCAGTAGAAACACCATATATTTT
TRBV21-1	TRBJ2-1	.	.	19	CASSKVRGLRQRSYNEQFF	TGTGCCAGCAGCAAAGTAAGGGGGCTAAGACAACGCTCCTACAATGAGCAGTTCTTC
TRBV4-3	TRBJ1-2	.	.	14	CASSQDGGGYGYTF	TGCGCCAGCAGCCAAGACGGCGGGGGCTATGGCTACACCTTC
TRBV19	TRBJ2-3	.	.	13	CASTRDRPDTQYF	TGTGCCAGTACCCGCGACAGACCAGATACGCAGTATTTT
TRBV28	TRBJ1-2	.	.	14	CASATTGGIGGYTF	TGTGCCAGCGCTACAACCGGGGGGATTGGTGGCTACACCTTC
TRBV11-2	TRBJ2-5	.	.	12	CASSYWGETQYF	TGTGCCAGCAGTTACTGGGGCGAGACCCAGTACTTC
TRBV20-1	TRBJ2-7	few	.	14	CSASRSRVRYEQYF	TGCAGTGCTAGTCGTAGCAGGGTCCGCTACGAGCAGTACTTC
TRBV19	TRBJ1-1	.	.	12	CASVGGYTEAFF	TGTGCCAGTGTGGGGGGGTACACTGAAGCTTTCTTT
TRBV7-9	TRBJ2-1	.	TRBD2	15	CASSTGLAGGNEQFF	TGTGCCAGCAGCACGGGACTAGCGGGAGGCAATGAGCAGTTCTTC
TRBV6-5	TRBJ2-7	.	TRBD2	15	CASSYSTSGRSEQYF	TGTGCCAGCAGTTACTCGACTAGCGGGAGATCAGAGCAGTACTTC
TRBV3-1/TRBV3-2	TRBJ1-2	.	TRBD1	13	CASSYQGVGGYTF	TGTGCCAGCAGCTATCAGGGGGTGGGTGGCTACACCTTC
TRBV7-2	TRBJ2-5	few	TRBD1	13	CASSLDRGETQYF	TGTGCCAGCAGCCTGGACAGGGGGGAGACCCAGTACTTC
TRBV6-5	TRBJ1-2	once	.	13	CASSSQGFDGYTF	TGTGCCAGCAGTTCGCAGGGATTCGATGGCTACACCTTC
TRBV7-9	TRBJ1-6	.	TRBD1	15	CASSLRTGGNSPLHF	TGTGCCAGCAGCTTGCGGACAGGGGGGAATTCACCCCTCCACTTT
TRBV19	TRBJ1-2	.	TRBD1	15	CASSIGVQGAGGYTF	TGTGCCAGTAGTATAGGGGTACAGGGGGCAGGAGGCTACACCTTC
TRBV7-7	TRBJ2-3	.	TRBD2	16	CASSPGTSGGQDTQYF	TGTGCTAGCAGCCCCGGGACTAGCGGGGGTCAAGATACGCAGTATTTT